Described below is a single T cell receptor beta chain sequence and its context. This entry is derived from a study of blood T cell repertoires in COVID-19. The wider study: The United States, Italy and Spain provided the acute and convalescent COVID-19 samples. Sample material is recorded as cDNA or gDNA derived from T cells, B-cell-depleted T cells, or PBMCs.

Methods used by the authors: Estimation of nucleated cell counts relied on the amplification of reference gene primers. TCRdb's table, derived via immunoSEQ multiplex PCR, lists solely in-frame clones and lacks some. That table supplies the V and J calls and clone size; D and trimming were determined from the DNA. Altogether 370,000 or so clones are present, roughly 77% being singletons, with the ten largest covering more than 1%. This TCR came from a human donor with acute or convalescent COVID-19. The donor label of this sample is uncertain. The sequencing sample was made of peripheral blood.

The CDR3 region has the DNA TGTGCCAGCAGGAAACAGGGGGTCGGGAGCGAGCAGTACTTC. This sequence encodes CASRKQGVGSEQYF. The chain recombines TRBV2 with TRBJ2-7, with TRBD1 identical over 8 bases. Germline trimming cut 6 bases from V and 6 bases from J; bases unmatched to any gene: 10. Germline CDR1 and CDR2: SNHLY and FYNNEI. This CDR3 spans 14 amino acids.